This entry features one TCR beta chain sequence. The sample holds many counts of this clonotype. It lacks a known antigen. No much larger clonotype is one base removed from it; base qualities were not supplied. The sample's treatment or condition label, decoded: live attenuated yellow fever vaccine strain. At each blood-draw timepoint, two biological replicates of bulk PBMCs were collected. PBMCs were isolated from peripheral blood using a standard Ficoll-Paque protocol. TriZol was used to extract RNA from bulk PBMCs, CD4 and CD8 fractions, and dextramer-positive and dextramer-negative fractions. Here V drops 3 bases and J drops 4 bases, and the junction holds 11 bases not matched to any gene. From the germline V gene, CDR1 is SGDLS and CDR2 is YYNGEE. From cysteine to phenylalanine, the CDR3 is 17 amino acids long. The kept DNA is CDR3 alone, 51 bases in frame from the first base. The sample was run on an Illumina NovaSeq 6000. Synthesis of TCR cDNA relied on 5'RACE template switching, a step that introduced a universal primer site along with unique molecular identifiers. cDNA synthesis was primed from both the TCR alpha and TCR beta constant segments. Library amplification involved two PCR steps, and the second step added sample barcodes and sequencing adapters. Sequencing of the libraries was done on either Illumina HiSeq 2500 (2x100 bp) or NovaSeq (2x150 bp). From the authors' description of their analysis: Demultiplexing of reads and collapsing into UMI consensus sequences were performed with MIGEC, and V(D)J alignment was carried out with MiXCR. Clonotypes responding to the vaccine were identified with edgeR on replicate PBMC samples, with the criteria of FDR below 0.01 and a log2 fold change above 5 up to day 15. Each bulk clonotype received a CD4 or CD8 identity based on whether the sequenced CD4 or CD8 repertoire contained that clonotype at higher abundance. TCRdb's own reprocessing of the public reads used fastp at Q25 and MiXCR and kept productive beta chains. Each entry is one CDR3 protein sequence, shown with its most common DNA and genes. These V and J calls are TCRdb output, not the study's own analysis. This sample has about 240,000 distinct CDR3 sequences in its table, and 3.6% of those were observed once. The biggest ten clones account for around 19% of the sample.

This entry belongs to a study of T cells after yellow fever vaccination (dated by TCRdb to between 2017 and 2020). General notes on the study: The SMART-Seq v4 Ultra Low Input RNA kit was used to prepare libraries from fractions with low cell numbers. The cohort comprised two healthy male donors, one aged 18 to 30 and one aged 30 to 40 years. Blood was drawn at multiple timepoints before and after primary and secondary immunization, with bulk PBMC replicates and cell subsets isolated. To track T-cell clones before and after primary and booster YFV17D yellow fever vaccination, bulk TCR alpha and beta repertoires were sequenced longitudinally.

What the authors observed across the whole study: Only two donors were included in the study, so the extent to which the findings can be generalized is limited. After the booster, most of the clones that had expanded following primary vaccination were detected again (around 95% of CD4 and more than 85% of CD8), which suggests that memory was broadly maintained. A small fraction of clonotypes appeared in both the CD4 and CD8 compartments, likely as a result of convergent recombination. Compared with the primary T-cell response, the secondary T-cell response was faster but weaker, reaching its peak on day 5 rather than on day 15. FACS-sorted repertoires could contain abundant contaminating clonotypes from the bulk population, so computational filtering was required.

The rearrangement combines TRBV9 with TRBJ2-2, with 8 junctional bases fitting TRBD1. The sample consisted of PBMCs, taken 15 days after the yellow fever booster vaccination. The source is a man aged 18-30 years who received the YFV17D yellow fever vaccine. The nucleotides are TGTGCCAGCAGCGGCCCAGACAGGGGAGGAGTCACCGGGGAGCTGTTTTTT. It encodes CASSGPDRGGVTGELFF.